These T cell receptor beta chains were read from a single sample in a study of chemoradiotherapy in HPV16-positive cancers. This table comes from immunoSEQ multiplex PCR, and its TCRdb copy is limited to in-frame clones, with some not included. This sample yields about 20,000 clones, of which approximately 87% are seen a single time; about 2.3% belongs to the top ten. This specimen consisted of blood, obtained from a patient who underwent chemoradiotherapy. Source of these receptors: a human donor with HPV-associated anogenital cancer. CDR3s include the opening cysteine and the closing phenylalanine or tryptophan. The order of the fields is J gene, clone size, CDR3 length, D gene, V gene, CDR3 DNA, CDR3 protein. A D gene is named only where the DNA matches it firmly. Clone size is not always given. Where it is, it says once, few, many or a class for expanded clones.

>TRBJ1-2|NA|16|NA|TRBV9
TGTGCCAGCAGCCCCGGCGGGGGGGCGGAGAACTATGGCTACACCTTC
CASSPGGGAENYGYTF
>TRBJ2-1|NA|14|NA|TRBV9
TGTGCCAGCAGCGGACCGACAGGAAACAATGAGCAGTTCTTC
CASSGPTGNNEQFF
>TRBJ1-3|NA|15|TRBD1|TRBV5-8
TGTGCCAGCAGCTTGAATAACAGGGGCAGTAACACCATATATTTT
CASSLNNRGSNTIYF
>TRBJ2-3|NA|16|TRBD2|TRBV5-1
TGCGCCAGCAGCTTCGGGACTAGCGTAAACACAGATACGCAGTATTTT
CASSFGTSVNTDTQYF
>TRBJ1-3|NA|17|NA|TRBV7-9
TGTGCCAGCAGCTGGCGGGAGAGGACGGACTCTGGAAACACCATATATTTT
CASSWRERTDSGNTIYF
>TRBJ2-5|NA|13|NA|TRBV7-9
TGTGCCAGCAGCTCGGGTTCACAAGAGACCCAGTACTTC
CASSSGSQETQYF
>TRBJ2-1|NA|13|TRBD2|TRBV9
TGTGCCAGCAGGGGGACTAGCGGGAATGAGCAGTTCTTC
CASRGTSGNEQFF
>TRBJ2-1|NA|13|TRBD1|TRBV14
TGTGCCAGTCGGGACAGGGGCTACAATGAGCAGTTCTTC
CASRDRGYNEQFF
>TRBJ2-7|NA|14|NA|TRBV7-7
TGTGCCAGCAGCTTATCCGGGGGTCGTAGCGAGCAGTACTTC
CASSLSGGRSEQYF
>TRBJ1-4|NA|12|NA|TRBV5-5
TGTGCCAGCCTGGGGGGTAATGAAAAACTGTTTTTT
CASLGGNEKLFF
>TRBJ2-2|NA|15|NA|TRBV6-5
TGTGCCAGCAGCCGTATTGTCCTGAACACCGGGGAGCTGTTTTTT
CASSRIVLNTGELFF
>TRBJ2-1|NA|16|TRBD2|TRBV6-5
TGTGCCAGCAGTTACGATTCGGGGGGAAGGGTCGATGAGCAGTTCTTC
CASSYDSGGRVDEQFF
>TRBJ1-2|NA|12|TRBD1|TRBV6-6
TGTGCCAGCAGAAGACAGGGAATTGGCTACACCTTC
CASRRQGIGYTF
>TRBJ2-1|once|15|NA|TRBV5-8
TGTGCCAGCAGCTTGATCGGGACTTGGGACAATGAGCAGTTCTTC
CASSLIGTWDNEQFF
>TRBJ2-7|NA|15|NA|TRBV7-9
TGTGCCAGCAGCCCCCCGGTAAACCCAACCTACGAGCAGTACTTC
CASSPPVNPTYEQYF
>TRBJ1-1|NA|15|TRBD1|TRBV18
TGTGCCAGCTCAGCCAGACAGGGCGGGGGCACTGAAGCTTTCTTT
CASSARQGGGTEAFF
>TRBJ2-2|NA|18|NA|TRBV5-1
TGCGCCAGCGAAAGCACGGACTACCCCAGTGGTATCACCGGGGAGCTGTTTTTT
CASESTDYPSGITGELFF
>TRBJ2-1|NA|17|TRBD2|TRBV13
TGTGCCAGCAGCTTTTCGGCTAGCGGGAGGGCCTACAATGAGCAGTTCTTC
CASSFSASGRAYNEQFF
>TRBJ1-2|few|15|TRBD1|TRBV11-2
TGTGCCAGCAGCTTAACTGGACAGGGCTTTAACGGCTACACCTTC
CASSLTGQGFNGYTF
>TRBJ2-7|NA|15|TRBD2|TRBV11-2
TGTGCCAGCAGCTTAGCGGGGGGAGTGACCTACGAGCAGTACTTC
CASSLAGGVTYEQYF
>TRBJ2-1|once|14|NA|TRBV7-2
TGTGCCAGCACCGGGACTGTCTCGGCCAATGAGCAGTTCTTC
CASTGTVSANEQFF
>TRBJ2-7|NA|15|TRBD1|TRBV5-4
TGTGCCAGCAGCTTGAAGGGCGCAGGGGGCCACGAGCAGTACTTC
CASSLKGAGGHEQYF
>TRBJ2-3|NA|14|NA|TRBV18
TGTGCCAGCTCAGCCGGGGACGCCACAGATACGCAGTATTTT
CASSAGDATDTQYF
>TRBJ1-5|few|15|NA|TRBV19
TGTGCCAGTAGTATCGGGGCCTATAGCAATCAGCCCCAGCATTTT
CASSIGAYSNQPQHF
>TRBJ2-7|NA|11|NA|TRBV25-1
TGTGCCAGCAGTACCCCTCACGAGCAGTACTTC
CASSTPHEQYF
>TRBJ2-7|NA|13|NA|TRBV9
TGTGCCAGCAGCGTAGGGGGACAAGACGAGCAGTACTTC
CASSVGGQDEQYF
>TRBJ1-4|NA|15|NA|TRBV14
TGTGCCAGCAGCCTAACCGGGTCGTGGAGTGAAAAACTGTTTTTT
CASSLTGSWSEKLFF
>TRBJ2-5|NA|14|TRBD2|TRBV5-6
TGTGCCAGCAGCATGACTAGCGGCCCAAAGACCCAGTACTTC
CASSMTSGPKTQYF
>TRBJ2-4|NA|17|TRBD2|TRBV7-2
TGTGCCAGCAGCTTGGGACTAGCTCCCGGGGGCAAAAACATTCAGTACTTC
CASSLGLAPGGKNIQYF
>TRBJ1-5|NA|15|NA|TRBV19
TGTGCCAGTAGGGGGTATGGGGCCACAGATCAGCCCCAGCATTTT
CASRGYGATDQPQHF
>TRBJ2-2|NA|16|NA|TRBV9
TGTGCCAGCAGCGTAGAGGGGAGCGTATACACCGGGGAGCTGTTTTTT
CASSVEGSVYTGELFF
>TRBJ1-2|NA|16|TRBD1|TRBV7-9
TGTGCCAGCAGCTCGACCACAGGGGATGAAAACTATGGCTACACCTTC
CASSSTTGDENYGYTF
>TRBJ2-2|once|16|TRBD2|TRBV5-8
TGTGCCAGCAGCGCTGGGACTAGCCCGAGCACCGGGGAGCTGTTTTTT
CASSAGTSPSTGELFF
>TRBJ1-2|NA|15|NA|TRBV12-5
TGTGCTAGTGGCACCTTGCCAGGGCCTTCTTATGGCTACACCTTC
CASGTLPGPSYGYTF
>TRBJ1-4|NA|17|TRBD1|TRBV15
TGTGCCACCAGCAGAGATCAGGGGGCGCGGACTAATGAAAAACTGTTTTTT
CATSRDQGARTNEKLFF
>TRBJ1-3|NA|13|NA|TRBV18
TGTGCCAGCTCACCCGTATCAGGAAACACCATATATTTT
CASSPVSGNTIYF
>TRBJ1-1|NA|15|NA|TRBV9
TGTGCCAGCAGCGTTGGTCAGCGGGAGAACACTGAAGCTTTCTTT
CASSVGQRENTEAFF
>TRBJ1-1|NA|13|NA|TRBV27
TGTGCCAGCAACATACAGGGTTCCACTGAAGCTTTCTTT
CASNIQGSTEAFF
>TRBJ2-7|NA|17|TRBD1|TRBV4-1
TGCGCCAGCAGCCTCTATTACGGACAGGGCCCCTCCTACGAGCAGTACTTC
CASSLYYGQGPSYEQYF
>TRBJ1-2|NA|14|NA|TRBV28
TGTGCCAGCAGTGCCGACCGACGGAACTATGGCTACACCTTC
CASSADRRNYGYTF
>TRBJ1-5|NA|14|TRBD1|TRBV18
TGTGCCAGCTCCCCCGACAGGGTTTGGCAGCCCCAGCATTTT
CASSPDRVWQPQHF
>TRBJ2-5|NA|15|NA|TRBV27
TGTGCCAGCAGTTTCAGACTGAACGTAGTAGAGACCCAGTACTTC
CASSFRLNVVETQYF
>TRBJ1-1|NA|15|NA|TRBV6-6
TGTGCCAGCAGTTACGGTGGCAGATTGAACACTGAAGCTTTCTTT
CASSYGGRLNTEAFF
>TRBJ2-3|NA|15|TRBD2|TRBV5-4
TGTGCCAGCAGCTCCTGGGGGGGGTCCACAGATACGCAGTATTTT
CASSSWGGSTDTQYF
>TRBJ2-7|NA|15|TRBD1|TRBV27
TGTGCCAGCAGTGGACCCCGACAGGGGATCTACGAGCAGTACTTC
CASSGPRQGIYEQYF
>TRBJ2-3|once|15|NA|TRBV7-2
TGTGCCAGCAGCTTGGGGCAGTCAGCGTCAGATACGCAGTATTTT
CASSLGQSASDTQYF
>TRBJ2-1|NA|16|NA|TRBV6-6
TGTGCCAGCCGGTCGGGAGCGGCTTTCTCCTACAATGAGCAGTTCTTC
CASRSGAAFSYNEQFF